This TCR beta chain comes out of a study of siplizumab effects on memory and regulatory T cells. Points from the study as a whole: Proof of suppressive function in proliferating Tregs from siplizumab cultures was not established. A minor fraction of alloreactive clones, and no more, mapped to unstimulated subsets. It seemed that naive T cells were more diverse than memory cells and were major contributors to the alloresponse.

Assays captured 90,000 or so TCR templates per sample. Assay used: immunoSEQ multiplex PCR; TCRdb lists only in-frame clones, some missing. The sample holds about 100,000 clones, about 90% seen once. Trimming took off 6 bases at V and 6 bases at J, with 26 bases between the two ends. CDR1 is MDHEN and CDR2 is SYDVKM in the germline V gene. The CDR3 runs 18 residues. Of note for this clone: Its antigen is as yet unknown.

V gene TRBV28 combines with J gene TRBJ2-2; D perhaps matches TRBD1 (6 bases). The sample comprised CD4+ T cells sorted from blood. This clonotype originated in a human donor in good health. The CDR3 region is CASSNSRTRVGQPGELFF. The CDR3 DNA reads TGTGCCAGCAGCAACTCTCGGACGCGGGTAGGACAGCCCGGGGAGCTGTTTTTT.